This T cell receptor beta chain was profiled in a study of metastatic and nonmetastatic thyroid tumors. This clone was recorded at least ten times. TCRdb called clones again from the PCR reads with MiXCR. The data show some 32,000 clones, around 19% seen once. This CDR3 region has 17 residues. V shed 6 bases and J 0 bases; nucleotides not matched to a gene: 11. Each patient went into thyroid surgery without having received any treatment. The receptor comes from a female donor with papillary thyroid cancer or a benign thyroid nodule (not recorded which). Some clones in this sample may be carry-over from other donors' samples. The sequenced sample consisted of blood. V usage is TRBV12-3 or TRBV12-4 and J usage is TRBJ2-3; 8 nucleotides align to TRBD2. CDR3 sequence reads: CASSRGGQISSTDTQYF. The DNA for the CDR3 is TGTGCCAGCAGCCGCGGGGGGCAGATCTCTAGCACAGATACGCAGTATTTT.